This section outlines one T cell receptor (beta chain) sequence together with its context. Clones were sequenced by immunoSEQ multiplex PCR, and TCRdb holds only the in-frame ones, with some missing. Of 70,000 to 85,000 clones listed, approximately 90% are singletons. The sample comes from a study of OX40 agonist ivuxolimab in advanced cancers. There are 16 residues in the CDR3. J was trimmed by 5 bases and V by 1 base; bases with no gene match: 7. Germline lookup yields CDR1 SGHRS and CDR2 YFSETQ. This material consisted of CD4+ or CD8+ T cells sorted from blood, taken in a trial of the OX40 agonist ivuxolimab. This TCR was recovered from an adult with an advanced solid tumor such as melanoma, head and neck, liver or kidney cancer. This chain joins TRBV5-1 and TRBJ2-1; 9 bases align to TRBD1. The CDR3 DNA sequence: TGCGCCAGCAGCTTGTCTCCGGGACAGGGTGACAATGAGCAGTTCTTC. Its translation is CASSLSPGQGDNEQFF.